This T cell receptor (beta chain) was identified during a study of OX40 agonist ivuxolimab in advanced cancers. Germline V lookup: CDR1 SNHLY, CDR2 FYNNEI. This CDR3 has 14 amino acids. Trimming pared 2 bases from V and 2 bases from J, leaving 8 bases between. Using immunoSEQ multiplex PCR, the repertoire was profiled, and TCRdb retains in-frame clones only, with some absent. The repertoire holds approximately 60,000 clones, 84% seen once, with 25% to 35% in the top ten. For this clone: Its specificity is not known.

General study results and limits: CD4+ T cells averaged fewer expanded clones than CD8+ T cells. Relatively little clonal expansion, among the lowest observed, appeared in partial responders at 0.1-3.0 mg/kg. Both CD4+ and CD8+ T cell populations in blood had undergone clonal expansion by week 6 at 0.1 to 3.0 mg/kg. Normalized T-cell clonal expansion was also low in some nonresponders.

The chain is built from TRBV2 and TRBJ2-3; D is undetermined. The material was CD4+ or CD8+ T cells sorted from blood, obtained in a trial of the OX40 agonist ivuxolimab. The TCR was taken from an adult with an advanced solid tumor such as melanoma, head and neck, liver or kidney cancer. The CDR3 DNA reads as TGTGCCAGCAGTGAAAGGCCATCCACAGATACGCAGTATTTT. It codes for CASSERPSTDTQYF.